These 11 T cell receptor beta chains were sequenced from one sample in a study of neoadjuvant anti-PD-1 for oral cavity cancer. Repertoires were generated with immunoSEQ multiplex PCR, while TCRdb's copy carries only in-frame clones and drops some. This table has about 14,000 clones, about 67% appearing once. This specimen consisted of PBMCs, obtained before nivolumab (anti-PD-1) treatment. The receptors were gathered from a person aged 35-79 years with oral cavity squamous cell carcinoma.

This clone has a handful of counts. Germline and junction disagree at one end, which may indicate a read error. The V gene is TRBV10-1, the J gene TRBJ1-3; D gene ambiguous. CDR1 is WNHNN, CDR2 SYGVQD, per germline (reference sequence). The CDR3 is made up of 13 amino acids. CDR3 amino acids: CATSAQRGNTIYF. DNA of the CDR3: TGCGCCACCAGTGCCCAGCGGGGAAACACCATATATTTT.

This clone was counted a single time. The J gene is TRBJ2-5, the V gene TRBV5-1; possibly TRBD2 for D (5 bases). The germline V gene has CDR1 SGHRS and CDR2 YFSETQ. This CDR3 is built from 12 residues. V was shortened by 5 bases and J by 5 bases, with 10 bases between the two germline ends. CDR3 amino acids: CASRGSGETQYF. The CDR3 DNA follows: TGCGCCAGCAGGGGGAGCGGCGAGACCCAGTACTTC.

CDR3 in amino acids: CASSIGAYSYEQYF. In nucleotides, the CDR3 is TGTGCCAGTAGTATCGGGGCATACTCCTACGAGCAGTACTTC. The V gene is TRBV19, the J gene TRBJ2-7; D tentatively reads TRBD1 or TRBD2 (5 bases each). Germline V lookup: CDR1 LNHDA, CDR2 SQIVND (reference sequence). Trimming shortened V by 3 bases and J by 0 bases, and 9 bases separated the two germline ends. The CDR3 totals 14 residues.

V gene TRBV30 combines with J gene TRBJ2-5, with TRBD2 as a possible D gene (6 bases). This CDR3 contains 13 residues. Germline V lookup: CDR1 GTSNPN, CDR2 SVGIG (reference sequence). V was shortened by 5 bases and J by 5 bases, with 15 bases between the two germline ends. Here the CDR3 reads CAWVGGPAETQYF. The CDR3, as DNA: TGTGCCTGGGTGGGAGGACCGGCGGAGACCCAGTACTTC. Together with reference TRBV30 and TRBJ2-5, the CDR3 gives the full variable domain: SQTIHQWPATLVQPVGSPLSLECTVEGTSNPNLYWYRQAAGRGLQLLFYSVGIGQISSEVPQNLSASRPQDRQFILSSKKLLLSDSGFYLCAWVGGPAETQYFGPGTRLLVL.

The chain employs TRBV15 and TRBJ2-7; TRBD2 matches 7 bases. CDR1 is LNHNV and CDR2 is YYDKDF in the germline V gene (reference sequence). The CDR3 consists of 16 residues. Unmatched junction bases numbered 8, after V lost 1 base and J lost 2 bases. CDR3 nucleotide sequence: TGTGCCACCAGCAGAGGATGGGGGGAGGGCCCCTACGAGCAGTACTTC. Translated, it gives CATSRGWGEGPYEQYF.

V usage is TRBV28 and J usage is TRBJ2-7, with D tentatively TRBD1 or TRBD2 (5 bases each). The CDR3 has 15 residues. Germline CDR1 and CDR2: MDHEN and SYDVKM. The germline V and J ends were trimmed by 3 bases and 2 bases, with 14 bases remaining between them. The CDR3 nucleotides read TGTGCCAGCAGTTTTCTCGGGCAGGGAGCCTACGAGCAGTACTTC. Translation gives CASSFLGQGAYEQYF.

The chain employs TRBV18 and TRBJ1-1; 8 bases fit TRBD1. Germline V CDR1 and CDR2: KGHSH, LQKENI. This CDR3 has 13 amino acids. With 1 base clipped from V and 7 bases from J, the junction kept 2 bases outside the gene matches. CDR3 protein: CASSPQTGGEAFF. CDR3 sequence (DNA): TGTGCCAGCTCACCACAAACAGGGGGTGAAGCTTTCTTT. Filled out from reference TRBV18 and TRBJ1-1, the complete variable domain reads NAGVMQNPRHLVRRRGQEARLRCSPMKGHSHVYWYRQLPEEGLKFMVYLQKENIIDESGMPKERFSAEFPKEGPSILRIQQVVRGDSAAYFCASSPQTGGEAFFGQGTRLTVV.

The rearrangement links TRBV2 to TRBJ1-2; weak D call: TRBD1 (5 bases). V was trimmed by 6 bases and J by 4 bases, leaving 24 bases between them. Germline-derived CDR1 and CDR2 are SNHLY and FYNNEI. The CDR3 consists of 17 residues. CDR3 bases: TGTGCCAGCAGCCGGAGGGAGGGGACGCCCCAAGGCTATGGCTACACCTTC. This codes for CASSRREGTPQGYGYTF.

V and J are TRBV25-1 and TRBJ1-1, with D uncertain. Trimming cost V 4 bases and J 4 bases, with 10 bases left between them. This CDR3 is 13 amino acids long. Germline V gives CDR1 MGHDK, CDR2 SYGVNS. The CDR3 DNA reads as TGTGCCAGCAGTGGGGCGTCCAGCACTGAAGCTTTCTTT. Protein sequence: CASSGASSTEAFF.

The genes are TRBV19 and TRBJ2-7; no clear D. CDR1 and CDR2 from the germline V gene are LNHDA and SQIVND (reference sequence). The V end lost 6 bases, the J end lost 0 bases, and 12 bases lay between the germline ends. The CDR3 runs to 14 residues. CDR3 in DNA: TGTGCCAGTAGCATCGTCCTAAGCTCCTACGAGCAGTACTTC. This gives the protein CASSIVLSSYEQYF.

The rearrangement joins TRBV28 to TRBJ1-3; D not certain. The germline V gene has CDR1 MDHEN and CDR2 SYDVKM. This CDR3 contains 13 residues. The ends were cut back, 10 bases at V and 0 bases at J, with 10 bases in the middle. The CDR3 is CAMSNPSGNTIYF. As DNA, the CDR3 is TGTGCCATGTCGAATCCCTCTGGAAACACCATATATTTT.